The source of this TCR beta chain is a study of CXCR3-negative and CXCR3-positive naive CD8 T cells. Study information: Sequencing yielded 150 million or so TRB reads, roughly 1.5 +/- 0.3 million per library. Study-level results: More hydrophobic TRB CDR3s occurred in CXCR3-positive than in CXCR3-negative naive cells.

Details on this clonotype: Its target is unknown.

The CDR3 totals 14 residues. Germline values: CDR1 ENHRY, CDR2 SYGVKD. TRB cDNA libraries were made by UMI-labeled 5' RACE. TCRdb reprocessed the 5' RACE reads, with one entry per CDR3 protein and no DNA. In all, the sample yields about 92,000 distinct CDR3 sequences. Definition of naive CD8+ T cells rested on a CD45RO-CCR7+CD27+CD95- profile. Source material: naive CXCR3+ CD8+ T cells from blood. Subset reported: CD45RO-CCR7+CD27+CD95- naive CD8+ T cells expressing CXCR3 (TNR3+). This sequence originates from a human donor in good health. Some clones in this sample may be carry-over from other donors' samples. The chain carries TRBV10-3 and TRBJ2-5. CDR3: CAISLLLDQETQYF.